This T cell receptor beta chain was sequenced for a study of cytomegalovirus exposure and HLA in healthy donors. Germline V CDR1 and CDR2: SEHNR, FQNEAQ (reference sequence). This CDR3 is 16 amino acids long. V lost 3 bases to trimming and J lost 5 bases; unmatched junction nucleotides: 8. With respect to this clone: The antigen remains undetermined.

Study-wide results and caveats: Among TCR beta chains, those listed as cytomegalovirus-associated numbered approximately 150. A classifier reportedly called cytomegalovirus status with high sensitivity and specificity. Evidence from a later analysis indicated that most CMV-associated TCR beta chains looked HLA-restricted.

13 Jbeta primers and 60 Vbeta primers were used for the PCR. Sequencing was performed with immunoSEQ multiplex PCR; in TCRdb, only in-frame clones are kept and a portion is missing. Of some 110,000 clones in the sample, over 60% were seen once. The sequencing input was PBMCs. This sequence was found in a woman aged 30 to 39 in good health and CMV-seronegative. This chain joins TRBV7-9 and TRBJ2-2; 8 nucleotides match TRBD1. The CDR3 protein is CASSFDRGMWTGELFF. The CDR3 DNA reads TGTGCCAGCAGCTTCGACAGGGGCATGTGGACCGGGGAGCTGTTTTTT.